Described below is a single T cell receptor beta chain sequence and its context. Its antigen remains unknown. This specimen belongs to a study of T cell repertoires in cytomegalovirus infection. In the study overall: Shared public TCR beta signatures pointed to both CMV infection and a matching HLA type. Notes on the study in general: Clonotype analysis showed dominance of the ex vivo response by HLA-C-restricted CMV-specific TCR beta clonotypes.

The ends lost 5 bases at V and 5 bases at J; junction bases unmatched: 13. This CDR3 has 15 residues. Germline CDR1 reads DFQATT; CDR2 reads SNEGSKA (reference sequence). From the reads, TCRdb called clonotypes with MiXCR, one entry per CDR3 protein. The sample holds 100,000 or so distinct CDR3 sequences, less than 55% seen once. V gene TRBV20-1 combines with J gene TRBJ1-2, with TRBD1 matching 8 bases. Source: CD8+ T cells from cultured PBMCs, taken from culture after CMV antigen stimulation. This clonotype was obtained from a human donor in good health (CMV status not recorded). Some clones in this sample may be carry-over from other donors' samples. The CDR3 nucleotides read TGCAGTGCTGAGCACCCACCGGGACAGGAATATGGCTACACCTTC. Protein product: CSAEHPPGQEYGYTF.